The text below deals with one T cell receptor beta chain. Its antigen is currently unknown. V shed 2 bases and J 0 bases; nucleotides not matched to a gene: 4. The CDR3 loop spans 18 amino acids. Germline V gene data show CDR1 as SGHDT and CDR2 as YYEEEE. The sample is drawn from a study of cytomegalovirus exposure and HLA in healthy donors. The table came from immunoSEQ multiplex PCR; TCRdb's copy has only in-frame clones and leaves some out. This table has around 120,000 clones, roughly 90% appearing once. Findings of the study overall: Subsequent analysis showed first-cohort TCR clusters tending to co-occur in around 110 validation repertoires.

Sequencing input: PBMCs. This rearrangement joins TRBV5-6 to TRBJ2-2, with 13 bases aligning to TRBD2. This TCR derives from a woman in her late teens or twenties in good health and CMV-seropositive. CDR3 sequence (DNA): TGTGCCAGCAGCTTTGGACTAGCGGGGGCGTCGAACACCGGGGAGCTGTTTTTT. Translated, it gives CASSFGLAGASNTGELFF.